A selection of T cell receptor beta chains follows, all from one sample in a study of T cell changes during pregnancy in multiple sclerosis. Sequenced by immunoSEQ multiplex PCR; TCRdb stores in-frame clones only, minus some. The table lists around 45,000 clones, 80% to 95% of them singletons, with over 0.5% in the top ten. The sample here was CD4+ T cells from peripheral blood mononuclear cells, taken in the third trimester of pregnancy. These receptors were taken from a female donor with multiple sclerosis, enrolled in a pregnancy study. Both conserved end residues are part of each CDR3. Each record gives: D gene, J gene, CDR3 length, V gene, CDR3 protein, CDR3 DNA. D genes are given only for firm matches.

>TRBD2|TRBJ2-3|17|TRBV9
CASSVVAGTSGTDTQYF
TGTGCCAGCAGCGTAGTGGCCGGGACTAGCGGGACAGATACGCAGTATTTT
>TRBD1|TRBJ1-1|16|TRBV5-1
CASSLAEGQGGTEAFF
TGCGCCAGCAGCTTGGCCGAAGGACAGGGGGGCACTGAAGCTTTCTTT
>-|TRBJ2-3|13|TRBV11-3
CASSPGTLISQYF
TGTGCCAGCAGCCCCGGGACTCTTATTTCGCAGTATTTT
>-|TRBJ1-4|14|TRBV9
CASSATGSSEKLFF
TGTGCCAGCAGCGCTACAGGGAGCTCAGAAAAACTGTTTTTT
>-|TRBJ1-4|14|TRBV25-1
CASSEPGGVEKLFF
TGTGCCAGCAGTGAACCCGGGGGGGTTGAAAAACTGTTTTTT
>-|TRBJ1-2|14|TRBV19
CASSPPLDSYGYTF
TGTGCCAGTAGTCCCCCTCTAGACAGCTATGGCTACACCTTC
>-|TRBJ1-2|13|TRBV30
CAWGGEGRAGYTF
TGTGCCTGGGGGGGGGAGGGTCGGGCTGGCTACACCTTC
>-|TRBJ2-7|16|TRBV9
CASSPQTDLTVGEQYF
TGTGCCAGCAGCCCGCAGACAGACTTAACGGTTGGCGAGCAGTACTTC
>-|TRBJ2-1|14|TRBV9
CASSVGVSSNEQFF
TGTGCCAGCAGCGTAGGGGTTAGCTCAAATGAGCAGTTCTTC
>-|TRBJ1-3|19|TRBV7-2
CASSFRGRTAIFSGNTIYF
TGTGCCAGCAGCTTTAGGGGTCGGACAGCAATCTTCTCTGGAAACACCATATATTTT
>TRBD1|TRBJ2-5|14|TRBV6-1
CASSLQGIQETQYF
TGTGCCAGCAGTCTACAGGGGATTCAAGAGACCCAGTACTTC